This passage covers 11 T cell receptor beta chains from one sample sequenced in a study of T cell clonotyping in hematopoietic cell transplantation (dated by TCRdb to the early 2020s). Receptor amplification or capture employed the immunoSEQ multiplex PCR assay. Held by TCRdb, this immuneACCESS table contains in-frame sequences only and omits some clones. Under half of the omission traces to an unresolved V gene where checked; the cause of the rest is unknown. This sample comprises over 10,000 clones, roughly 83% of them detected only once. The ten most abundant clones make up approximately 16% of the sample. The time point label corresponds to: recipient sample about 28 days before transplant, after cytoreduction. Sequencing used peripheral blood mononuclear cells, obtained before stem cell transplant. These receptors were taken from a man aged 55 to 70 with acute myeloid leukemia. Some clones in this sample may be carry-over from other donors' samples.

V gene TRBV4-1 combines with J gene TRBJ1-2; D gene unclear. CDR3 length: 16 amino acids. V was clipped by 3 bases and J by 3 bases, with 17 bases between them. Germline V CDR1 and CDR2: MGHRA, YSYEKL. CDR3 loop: CASSQSPTAFDYGYTF. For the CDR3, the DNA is TGCGCCAGCAGCCAGTCCCCAACGGCTTTTGACTATGGCTACACCTTC.

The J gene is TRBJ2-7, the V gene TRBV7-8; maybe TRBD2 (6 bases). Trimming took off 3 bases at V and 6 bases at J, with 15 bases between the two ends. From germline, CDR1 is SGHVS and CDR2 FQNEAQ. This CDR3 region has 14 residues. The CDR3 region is CASSLSTGGAEQYF. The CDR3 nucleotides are TGTGCCAGCAGCTTGTCAACAGGCGGGGCCGAGCAGTACTTC.

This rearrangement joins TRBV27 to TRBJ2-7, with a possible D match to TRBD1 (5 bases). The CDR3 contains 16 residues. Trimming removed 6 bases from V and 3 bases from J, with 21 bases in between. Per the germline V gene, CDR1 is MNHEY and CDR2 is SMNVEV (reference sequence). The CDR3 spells CASSFLPRQPRYEQYF. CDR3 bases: TGTGCCAGCAGCTTCCTTCCTAGACAGCCTCGCTACGAGCAGTACTTC.

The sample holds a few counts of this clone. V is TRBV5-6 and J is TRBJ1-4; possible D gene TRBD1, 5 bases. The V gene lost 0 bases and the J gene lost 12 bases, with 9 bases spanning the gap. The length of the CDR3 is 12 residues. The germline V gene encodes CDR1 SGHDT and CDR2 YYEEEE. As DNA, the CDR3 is TGTGCCAGCAGCTTGGAGACAGCTGAACTGTTTTTT. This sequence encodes CASSLETAELFF. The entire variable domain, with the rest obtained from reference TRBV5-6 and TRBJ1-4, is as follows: DAGVTQSPTHLIKTRGQQVTLRCSPKSGHDTVSWYQQALGQGPQFIFQYYEEEERQRGNFPDRFSGHQFPNYSSELNVNALLLGDSALYLCASSLETAELFFGSGTQLSVL.

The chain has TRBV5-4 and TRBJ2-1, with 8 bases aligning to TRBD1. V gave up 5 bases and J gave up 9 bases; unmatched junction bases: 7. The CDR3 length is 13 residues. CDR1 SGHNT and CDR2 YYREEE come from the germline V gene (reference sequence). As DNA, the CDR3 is TGTGCCAGCAGGCCAGAGACAGGGGCTGAGCAGTTCTTC. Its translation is CASRPETGAEQFF.

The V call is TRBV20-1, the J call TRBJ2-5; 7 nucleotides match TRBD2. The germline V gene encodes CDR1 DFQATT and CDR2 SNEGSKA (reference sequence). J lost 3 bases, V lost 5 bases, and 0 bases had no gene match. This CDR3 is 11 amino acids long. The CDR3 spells CSARGEETQYF. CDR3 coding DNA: TGCAGTGCTCGGGGGGAAGAGACCCAGTACTTC.

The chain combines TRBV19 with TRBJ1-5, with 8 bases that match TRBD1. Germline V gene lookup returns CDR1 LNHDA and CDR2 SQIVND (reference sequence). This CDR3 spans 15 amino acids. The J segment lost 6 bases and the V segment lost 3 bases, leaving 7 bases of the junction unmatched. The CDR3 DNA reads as TGTGCCAGTAGTATCTCTCCAGGGGGCACTCAGCCCCAGCATTTT. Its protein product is CASSISPGGTQPQHF. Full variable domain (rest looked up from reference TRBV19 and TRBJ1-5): DGGITQSPKYLFRKEGQNVTLSCEQNLNHDAMYWYRQDPGQGLRLIYYSQIVNDFQKGDIAEGYSVSREKKESFPLTVTSAQKNPTAFYLCASSISPGGTQPQHFGDGTRLSIL.

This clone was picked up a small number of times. CDR3 amino acids: CASSLIVGQSSGNTIYF. In nucleotides, the CDR3 is TGTGCCAGCAGCTTGATTGTCGGACAAAGCTCTGGAAACACCATATATTTT. The chain uses TRBV5-6 and TRBJ1-3, with D perhaps matching TRBD1 (5 bases). Trimming took off 1 base at V and 0 bases at J, with 14 bases between the two ends. From germline, CDR1 is SGHDT and CDR2 YYEEEE. CDR3 length equals 17 residues.

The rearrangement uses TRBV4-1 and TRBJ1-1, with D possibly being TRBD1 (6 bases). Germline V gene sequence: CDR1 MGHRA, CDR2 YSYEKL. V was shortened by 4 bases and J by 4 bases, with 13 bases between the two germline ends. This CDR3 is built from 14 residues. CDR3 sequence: CASSPPGAGTEAFF. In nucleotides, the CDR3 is TGCGCCAGCAGCCCCCCGGGGGCCGGCACTGAAGCTTTCTTT.

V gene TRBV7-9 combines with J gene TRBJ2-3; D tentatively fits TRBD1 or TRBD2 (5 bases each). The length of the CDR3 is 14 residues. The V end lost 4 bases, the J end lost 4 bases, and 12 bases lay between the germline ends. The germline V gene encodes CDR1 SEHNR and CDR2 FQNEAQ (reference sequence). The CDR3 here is CASSSRGSPDTQYF. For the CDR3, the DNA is TGTGCCAGCAGCTCGAGGGGCTCTCCAGATACGCAGTATTTT.

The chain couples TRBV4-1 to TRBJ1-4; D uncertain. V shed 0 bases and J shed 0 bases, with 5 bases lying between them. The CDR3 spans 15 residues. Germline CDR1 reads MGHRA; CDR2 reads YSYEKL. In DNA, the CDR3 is TGCGCCAGCAGCCAAGAGGTTACAACTAATGAAAAACTGTTTTTT. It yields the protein CASSQEVTTNEKLFF.